This T cell receptor beta chain was identified during a study of blood T cell repertoires in COVID-19. For the study at large: The cDNA or gDNA used as material had been derived from T cells, B-cell-depleted T cells, or PBMCs.

A single count supports this clone. TCRdb's table, derived via immunoSEQ multiplex PCR, lists solely in-frame clones and lacks some. The table lists fewer than 500,000 clones, roughly 90% of them singletons. Per the germline V gene, CDR1 is SGDLS and CDR2 is YYNGEE. The CDR3 sequence is 16 residues long. Trimming left V 0 bases short and J 4 bases short, with 14 bases between. The chain uses TRBV9 and TRBJ1-3; D possibly corresponds to TRBD1 (5 bases). The receptor was derived from a woman aged 25 to 39 with acute COVID-19. The material sequenced was PBMCs or T cells enriched from blood (not recorded which). The CDR3 nucleotides are TGTGCCAGCAGCGTAGGGGGCCACCAGCGAGGAAACACCATATATTTT. Translating it yields CASSVGGHQRGNTIYF. The full variable domain, completed using reference TRBV9 and TRBJ1-3, is DSGVTQTPKHLITATGQRVTLRCSPRSGDLSVYWYQQSLDQGLQFLIQYYNGEERAKGNILERFSAQQFPDLHSELNLSSLELGDSALYFCASSVGGHQRGNTIYFGEGSWLTVV.